This is a list of T cell receptor beta chains from one sample in a study of T-cell memory formation after mild COVID-19. TCRdb processed the 5' RACE reads anew with MiXCR; each CDR3 protein has one entry. The sample consists of 300,000 to 400,000 distinct CDR3 sequences, 15% to 20% of them appearing once. The sequenced sample was PBMCs or a T cell subset sorted from them (not recorded which). All receptors come from a man aged 18 to 35 who had mild COVID-19 (a few samples of this study predate the infection). Cell type and time point are not known. CDR3s include the opening cysteine and the closing phenylalanine or tryptophan. D genes are given only for firm matches. Where a row states a size, it is once, few, many or the class of an expanded clone; other rows omit it.

V gene,D gene,J gene,clone size,CDR3 DNA,CDR3 protein
TRBV20-1,.,TRBJ1-5,.,TGCAGTGCTAGAGCAGCGGAGTCTCGGCCCCAGCATTTT,CSARAAESRPQHF
TRBV5-1,.,TRBJ2-7,few,TGCGCCAGCAAGGTCGTGCAGGGAACCTACGAGCAGTACTTC,CASKVVQGTYEQYF
TRBV28,.,TRBJ2-5,.,TGTGCCAGCAGTCCGGGACAGTGGGGGGGGGAGACCCAGTACTTC,CASSPGQWGGETQYF
TRBV16,TRBD1,TRBJ2-3,.,TGTGCCAGCAGCCAATGGACAGGCCCTACAGATACGCAGTATTTT,CASSQWTGPTDTQYF
TRBV7-6,TRBD1,TRBJ2-7,.,TGTGCCAGCAGCCACAGGGGGAACTCCTACGAGCAGTACTTC,CASSHRGNSYEQYF
TRBV12-3/TRBV12-4,TRBD1,TRBJ2-2,.,TGTGCCAGCAGTTTACAACAGGGGGGAGCAGGGGAGCTGTTTTTT,CASSLQQGGAGELFF
TRBV15,.,TRBJ2-2,.,TGTGCCACCAGCAGAAGACAGCGGACCGGGGAGCTGTTTTTT,CATSRRQRTGELFF
TRBV5-1,.,TRBJ2-6,many,TGCGCCAGCAGCTTGGGTCCCGGGACGGGGGCCAACGTCCTGACTTTC,CASSLGPGTGANVLTF
TRBV7-3,.,TRBJ2-2,few,TGTGCCAGCAGCTCTGATCCTAACACCGGGGAGCTGTTTTTT,CASSSDPNTGELFF
TRBV7-2,.,TRBJ2-2,few,TGTGCCAGCAGCTTAGATGCTACCACCGGGGAGCTGTTTTTT,CASSLDATTGELFF
TRBV15,TRBD2,TRBJ2-1,few,TGTGCCACCAGCAGAGTAGGAGCGGGGGGGCTGGTTGAGCAGTTCTTC,CATSRVGAGGLVEQFF
TRBV15,.,TRBJ1-2,.,TGTGCCACCAGCAGTCGGGACAACTATGGCTACACCTTC,CATSSRDNYGYTF
TRBV9,.,TRBJ2-7,.,TGTGCCAGCAGCGTAGGCCAGACCTACGAGCAGTACTTC,CASSVGQTYEQYF
TRBV10-3,.,TRBJ1-2,.,TGTGCCATTGGGACCAACTATGGCTACACCTTC,CAIGTNYGYTF
TRBV5-1,TRBD1,TRBJ2-7,.,TGCGCCAGCAGCTCCCGACAGGGCCTGTACGAGCAGTACTTC,CASSSRQGLYEQYF
TRBV6-1,.,TRBJ2-2,few,TGTGCCAGTGCTCGCGGTGTCACCGGGGAGCTGTTTTTT,CASARGVTGELFF
TRBV5-1,.,TRBJ1-6,.,TGCGCCAGCAGCCCCGGGACGAATCCTTCACCCCTCCACTTT,CASSPGTNPSPLHF
TRBV7-2,.,TRBJ2-1,.,TGTGCCAGCCGCCTCTCGGGACCATACAATGAGCAGTTCTTC,CASRLSGPYNEQFF
TRBV5-1,.,TRBJ1-3,many,TGCGCCAGCAGCTTGTCGGGGTCGGAGTCTGGAAACACCATATATTTT,CASSLSGSESGNTIYF
TRBV6-6,.,TRBJ2-5,.,TGTGCCAGCGCGCCCGGGTACCAAGAGACCCAGTACTTC,CASAPGYQETQYF
TRBV4-1,.,TRBJ2-1,.,TGCGCCAGCAGCCACTATGAGGGGAACAATGAGCAGTTCTTC,CASSHYEGNNEQFF
TRBV27,.,TRBJ1-2,few,TGTGCCAGCAGTTTCCGATCTGGCTATGGCTACACCTTC,CASSFRSGYGYTF
TRBV20-1,.,TRBJ2-3,few,TGCAGTGCTAGAGCCGGCAGGGGGGCAGATACGCAGTATTTT,CSARAGRGADTQYF
TRBV7-9,TRBD1,TRBJ2-5,.,TGTGCCAGCAGCTCCCGGGACAGCTTACAAGAGACCCAGTACTTC,CASSSRDSLQETQYF
TRBV15,.,TRBJ2-1,.,TGTGCCACCAGCAGAGCTAACTACAATGAGCAGTTCTTC,CATSRANYNEQFF
TRBV7-9,TRBD1,TRBJ1-2,.,TGTGCCAGCAGCGCCCCGGGACAGGGGACTTTTGGCTACACCTTC,CASSAPGQGTFGYTF
TRBV20-1,.,TRBJ1-1,few,TGCAGTGCTTCCCTGGGGGGGTACACTGAAGCTTTCTTT,CSASLGGYTEAFF
TRBV21-1,.,TRBJ2-3,few,TGTGCCAGCAGCAAGGGGACAGTCGCACCCTTCACAGATACGCAGTATTTT,CASSKGTVAPFTDTQYF
TRBV5-1,TRBD1,TRBJ2-2,many,TGCGCCAGCAGCGTATGGACAGGGAGTTCCACCGGGGAGCTGTTTTTT,CASSVWTGSSTGELFF
TRBV20-1,TRBD1,TRBJ1-4,few,TGCAGTGCTAGAGAAATGGGGACAGGGGGTCAAAAACTGTTTTTT,CSAREMGTGGQKLFF
TRBV7-8,TRBD1,TRBJ2-3,few,TGTGCCAGCAGCTTGACAGGGCTTACGCAGTATTTT,CASSLTGLTQYF
TRBV6-5,TRBD1,TRBJ2-3,few,TGTGCCAGCAACCCGGACAGGGGAACAGATACGCAGTATTTT,CASNPDRGTDTQYF
TRBV4-3,TRBD1,TRBJ1-2,few,TGCGCCAGCAGCCAAGATCGAATAGGGACAGGCCTCTATGGCTACACCTTC,CASSQDRIGTGLYGYTF
TRBV20-1,TRBD2,TRBJ2-1,few,TGCAGTGCTGGAATAGAGCGGGGGCCCACCTACAATGAGCAGTTCTTC,CSAGIERGPTYNEQFF
TRBV6-1,TRBD2,TRBJ2-1,few,TGTGCCAGCAGTGATCAGCGGGGGGTAGGTGAGCAGTTCTTC,CASSDQRGVGEQFF
TRBV18,.,TRBJ2-7,few,TGTGCCAGCTCACCAGGACAGAGTACCTACGAGCAGTACTTC,CASSPGQSTYEQYF